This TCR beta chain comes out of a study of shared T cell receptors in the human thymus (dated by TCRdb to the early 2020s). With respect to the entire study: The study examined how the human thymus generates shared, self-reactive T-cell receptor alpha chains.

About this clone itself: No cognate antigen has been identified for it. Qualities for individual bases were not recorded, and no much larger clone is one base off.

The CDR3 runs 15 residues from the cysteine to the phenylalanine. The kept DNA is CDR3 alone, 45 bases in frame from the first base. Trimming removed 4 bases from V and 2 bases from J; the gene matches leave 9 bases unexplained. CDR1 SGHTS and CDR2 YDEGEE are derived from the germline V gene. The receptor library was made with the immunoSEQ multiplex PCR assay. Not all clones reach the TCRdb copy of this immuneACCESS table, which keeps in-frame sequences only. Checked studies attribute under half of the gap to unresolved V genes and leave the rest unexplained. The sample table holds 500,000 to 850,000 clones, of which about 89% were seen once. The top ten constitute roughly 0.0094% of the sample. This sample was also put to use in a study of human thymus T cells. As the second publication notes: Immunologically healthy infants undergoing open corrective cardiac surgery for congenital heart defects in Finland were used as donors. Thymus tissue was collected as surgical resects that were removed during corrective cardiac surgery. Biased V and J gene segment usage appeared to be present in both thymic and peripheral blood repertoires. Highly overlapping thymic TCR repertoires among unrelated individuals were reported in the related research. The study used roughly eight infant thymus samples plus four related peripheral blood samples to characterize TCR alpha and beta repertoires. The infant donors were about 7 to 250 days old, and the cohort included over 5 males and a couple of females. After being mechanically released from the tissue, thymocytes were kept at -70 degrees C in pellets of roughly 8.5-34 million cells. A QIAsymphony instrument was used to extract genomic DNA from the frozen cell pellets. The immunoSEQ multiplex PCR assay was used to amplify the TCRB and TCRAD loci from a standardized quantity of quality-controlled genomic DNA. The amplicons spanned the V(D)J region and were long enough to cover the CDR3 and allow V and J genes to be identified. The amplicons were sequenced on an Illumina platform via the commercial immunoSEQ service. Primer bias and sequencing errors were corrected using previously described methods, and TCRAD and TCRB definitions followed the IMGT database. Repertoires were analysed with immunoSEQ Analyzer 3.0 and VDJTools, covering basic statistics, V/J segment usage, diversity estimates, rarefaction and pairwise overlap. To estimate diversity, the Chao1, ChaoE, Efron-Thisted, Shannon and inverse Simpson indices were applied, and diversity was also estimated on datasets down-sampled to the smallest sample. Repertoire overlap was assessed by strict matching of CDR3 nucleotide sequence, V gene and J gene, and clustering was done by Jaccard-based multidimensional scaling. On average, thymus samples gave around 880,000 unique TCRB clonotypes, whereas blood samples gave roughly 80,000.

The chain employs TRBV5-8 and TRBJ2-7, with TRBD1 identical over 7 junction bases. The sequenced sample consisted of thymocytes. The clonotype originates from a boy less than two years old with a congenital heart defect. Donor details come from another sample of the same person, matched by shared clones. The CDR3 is CASSGRDSRPYEQYF. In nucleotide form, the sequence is TGTGCCAGCAGCGGACGGGACAGCCGTCCCTACGAGCAGTACTTC.